What follows are 18 T cell receptor beta chains derived from one specimen sequenced in a study of PD-1 blockade in classical Hodgkin lymphoma. All the patients suffered relapse after autologous stem cell transplantation, and brentuximab vedotin exposure differed. Sequencing was performed with immunoSEQ multiplex PCR; in TCRdb, only in-frame clones are kept and a portion is missing. The sample lists about 9,900 clones; 90% to 95% were seen once. Specimen: peripheral blood mononuclear cells (PBMCs), collected at baseline. The receptors were gathered from a human donor with classical Hodgkin lymphoma.

The chain uses TRBV7-9 and TRBJ2-5; D ambiguous. Near its end, the DNA agrees better with TRBJ2-7, so the J call may be wrong. The germline V gene has CDR1 SEHNR and CDR2 FQNEAQ (reference sequence). The CDR3 has 12 amino acids. The CDR3 here is CASSPDLYEQYF. The CDR3 nucleotides read TGTGCCAGCAGCCCGGACCTCTACGAGCAGTACTTC.

The chain employs TRBV27 and TRBJ2-2, with no clear D. Germline loops: CDR1 MNHEY, CDR2 SMNVEV (reference sequence). V lost 5 bases and J 4 bases, leaving 11 bases between the germline ends. The CDR3 consists of 14 residues. CDR3 sequence reads: CASSNDGRTGELFF. DNA for the CDR3: TGTGCCAGCAGTAACGATGGGCGCACCGGGGAGCTGTTTTTT.

The chain has TRBV2 and TRBJ2-1; possibly TRBD2 for D (5 bases). The ends were cut back, 3 bases at V and 0 bases at J, with 27 bases in the middle. Looked up from germline, CDR1 is SNHLY and CDR2 is FYNNEI. This CDR3 has 21 amino acids. The CDR3 here is CASSDPGSSRISSRSYNEQFF. DNA of the CDR3: TGTGCCAGCAGTGATCCCGGATCTAGCAGGATTAGTTCCCGCTCCTACAATGAGCAGTTCTTC.

The rearrangement uses TRBV15 and TRBJ2-2, with 13 bases aligning to TRBD2. The CDR3 is 18 residues long. The germline V gene has CDR1 LNHNV and CDR2 YYDKDF (reference sequence). With V trimmed by 2 bases and J by 6 bases, 9 bases remained unmatched. The CDR3 DNA is TGTGCCACCAGCAGATCGGGGACTAGCGGGATAGGGTCCGGGGAGCTGTTTTTT. This encodes CATSRSGTSGIGSGELFF. Combining the CDR3 with reference TRBV15 and TRBJ2-2 gives the whole variable domain DAMVIQNPRYQVTQFGKPVTLSCSQTLNHNVMYWYQQKSSQAPKLLFHYYDKDFNNEADTPDNFQSRRPNTSFCFLDIRSPGLGDTAMYLCATSRSGTSGIGSGELFFGEGSRLTVL.

This clone was observed a few times. The DNA of the CDR3 is TGTGCCAGCAGTGAAACGGCAGCAGCTAACTATGGCTACACCTTC. As protein: CASSETAAANYGYTF. J is TRBJ1-2 and V is TRBV6-1; no reliable D call. V gave up 2 bases and J gave up 0 bases, with 10 bases separating them. The CDR3 covers 15 residues. Germline lookup yields CDR1 MNHNS and CDR2 SASEGT.

The genes are TRBV5-1 and TRBJ2-2; D is perhaps TRBD1 (5 bases). The germline CDR1 and CDR2 sequences are SGHRS and YFSETQ. The CDR3 has 16 amino acids. The V gene lost 4 bases and the J gene lost 1 base, with 14 bases spanning the gap. CDR3 nucleotides: TGCGCCAGCAGCCCTAATCCAACAGGGAACACCGGGGAGCTGTTTTTT. The encoded protein is CASSPNPTGNTGELFF.

This sequence joins TRBV6-1 and TRBJ2-7; 7 bases are a match to TRBD1. Per the germline V gene, CDR1 is MNHNS and CDR2 is SASEGT. Germline trimming cut 8 bases from V and 4 bases from J; bases unmatched to any gene: 14. The CDR3 length is 15 residues. Written as DNA, the CDR3 is TGTGCCAGCGTTATGCAGACAGGGCGAGCTTACGAGCAGTACTTC. This codes for CASVMQTGRAYEQYF.

The chain links TRBV5-1 to TRBJ2-7; 10 positions match TRBD2. Germline V gives CDR1 SGHRS, CDR2 YFSETQ. Germline trimming cut 2 bases from V and 1 base from J; bases unmatched to any gene: 3. The CDR3 covers 15 residues. Here the CDR3 DNA reads TGCGCCAGCAGCTTTAGCGGGAGGCCTTCCTACGAGCAGTACTTC. Residues: CASSFSGRPSYEQYF.

This chain joins TRBV2 and TRBJ2-1; D is ambiguous. The CDR3 consists of 12 residues. CDR1 is SNHLY, CDR2 FYNNEI, per germline. V lost 10 bases and J lost 7, with 14 bases in between. In nucleotides, the CDR3 is TGTGCCACCCGATTCCCTAGGAATGAGCAGTTCTTC. Its translation: CATRFPRNEQFF.

CDR3: CASSSRTDGSGANVLTF. CDR3 in DNA: TGTGCCAGCAGCTCCCGGACAGACGGCTCTGGGGCCAACGTCCTGACTTTC. This chain uses TRBV11-3 with TRBJ2-6; D is possibly TRBD1 (6 bases). The CDR3 consists of 17 residues. Per germline, CDR1 SGHNT and CDR2 YENEEA. The ends were cut back, 4 bases at V and 0 bases at J, with 13 bases in the middle. Based on the CDR3 plus reference TRBV11-3 and TRBJ2-6, the full variable domain is EAGVVQSPRYKIIEKKQPVAFWCNPISGHNTLYWYLQNLGQGPELLIRYENEEAVDDSQLPKDRFSAERLKGVDSTLKIQPAELGDSAVYLCASSSRTDGSGANVLTFGAGSRLTVL.

This sequence joins TRBV29-1 and TRBJ1-1; D remains unclear. The CDR3 sequence is 11 residues long. Germline V gene lookup returns CDR1 SQVTM and CDR2 ANQGSEA. V was cut by 5 bases and J by 0 bases, with 4 bases left in between. The CDR3 DNA reads TGCAGCGTTTGGCTGAACACTGAAGCTTTCTTT. Its protein is CSVWLNTEAFF.

V is TRBV5-6 and J is TRBJ1-1, with D unclear. CDR1 SGHDT and CDR2 YYEEEE come from the germline V gene. This CDR3 has 12 amino acids. V was shortened by 0 bases and J by 7 bases, with 7 bases between the two germline ends. The CDR3 DNA reads TGTGCCAGCAGCTTGGATCACCGTGAAGCTTTCTTT. It specifies CASSLDHREAFF.

This sequence joins TRBV9 and TRBJ2-2; 12 positions agree with TRBD2. The CDR3 loop spans 21 amino acids. The V gene end was trimmed by 3 bases and the J gene end by 0 bases; junction bases not matched to a gene: 15. Germline CDR1 reads SGDLS; CDR2 reads YYNGEE. The CDR3: CASSARTSGTDARANTGELFF. The CDR3 bases are TGTGCCAGCAGCGCCCGGACTAGCGGGACAGACGCACGGGCGAACACCGGGGAGCTGTTTTTT.

The V gene is TRBV28, the J gene TRBJ2-5; perhaps TRBD2 as D (5 bases). CDR1 and CDR2 from the germline V gene are MDHEN and SYDVKM. This CDR3 contains 12 residues. V lost 6 bases and J 5 bases, leaving 10 bases between the germline ends. The CDR3 sequence: CASSTGGETQYF. CDR3 in DNA: TGTGCCAGCAGCACCGGCGGGGAGACCCAGTACTTC. The full variable domain, its missing parts supplied by reference TRBV28 and TRBJ2-5, is DVKVTQSSRYLVKRTGEKVFLECVQDMDHENMFWYRQDPGLGLRLIYFSYDVKMKEKGDIPEGYSVSREKKERFSLILESASTNQTSMYLCASSTGGETQYFGPGTRLLVL.

The chain recombines TRBV6-5 with TRBJ2-2, with D possibly matching TRBD1 (6 bases). The V gene's germline CDR1 is MNHEY and CDR2 SVGAGI. V was clipped by 7 bases and J by 4 bases, with 16 bases between them. The CDR3 sequence is 15 residues long. CDR3 coding DNA: TGTGCCAGCATTCGCCGGCAGGGGCTCACCGGGGAGCTGTTTTTT. Residues: CASIRRQGLTGELFF.

The rearrangement uses TRBV7-9 and TRBJ2-5; D gene unclear. Trimming took off 5 bases at V and 4 bases at J, with 5 bases between the two ends. The germline V gene has CDR1 SEHNR and CDR2 FQNEAQ (reference sequence). This CDR3 contains 11 residues. CDR3 nucleotides: TGTGCCAGCAGCATAAGAGAGACCCAGTACTTC. Translation: CASSIRETQYF.

The CDR3 region has the DNA TGTGCCAGCCGTAGGTTTGGTGGCGGGGAGCTGTTTTTT. It translates to CASRRFGGGELFF. The chain employs TRBV14 and TRBJ2-2; D unclear. CDR3 length: 13 residues. Per germline, CDR1 SGHDN and CDR2 FVKESK. V was cut by 8 bases and J by 7 bases, with 14 bases left in between. The full variable domain, completed using reference TRBV14 and TRBJ2-2, is EAGVTQFPSHSVIEKGQTVTLRCDPISGHDNLYWYRRVMGKEIKFLLHFVKESKQDESGMPNNRFLAERTGGTYSTLKVQPAELEDSGVYFCASRRFGGGELFFGEGSRLTVL.

This chain uses TRBV6-4 with TRBJ2-1; 10 bases are shared with TRBD2. The CDR3 runs to 16 residues. Germline CDR1 and CDR2: MRHNA and SNTAGT. V lost 2 bases, J lost 0 bases, and 1 base stayed unmatched. The CDR3 DNA follows: TGTGCCAGCAGTGACAGCGGGAGGGCCTCCTACAATGAGCAGTTCTTC. Amino acid sequence: CASSDSGRASYNEQFF.